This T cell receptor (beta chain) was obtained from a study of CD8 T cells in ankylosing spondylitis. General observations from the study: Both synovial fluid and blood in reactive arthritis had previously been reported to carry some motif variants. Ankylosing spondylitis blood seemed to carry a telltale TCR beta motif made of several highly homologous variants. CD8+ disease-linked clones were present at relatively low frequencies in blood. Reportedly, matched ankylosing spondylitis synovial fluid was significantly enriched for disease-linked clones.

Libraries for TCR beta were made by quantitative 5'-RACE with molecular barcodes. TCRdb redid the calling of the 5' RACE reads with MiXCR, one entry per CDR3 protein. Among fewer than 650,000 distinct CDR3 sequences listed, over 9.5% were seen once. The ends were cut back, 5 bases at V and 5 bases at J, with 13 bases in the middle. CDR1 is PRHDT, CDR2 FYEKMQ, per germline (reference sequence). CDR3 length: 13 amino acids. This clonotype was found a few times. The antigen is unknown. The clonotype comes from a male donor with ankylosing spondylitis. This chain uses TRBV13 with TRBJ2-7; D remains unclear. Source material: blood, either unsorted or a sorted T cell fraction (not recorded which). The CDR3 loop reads CASSDLLGDEQYF. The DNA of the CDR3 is TGTGCCAGCAGCGACTTGTTGGGCGACGAGCAGTACTTC.